One and the same sample provided the 5 T cell receptor beta chains below, sequenced in a study of cytomegalovirus exposure and HLA in healthy donors. 60 Vbeta and 13 Jbeta primers were used in PCR. The method was immunoSEQ multiplex PCR; TCRdb's version includes in-frame clones alone and lacks a portion of them. The table includes 150,000 to 200,000 clones, about 80% detected once. The source material was PBMCs. The receptors derive from a woman in her thirties or forties in good health and CMV-seronegative.

This chain uses TRBV7-9 with TRBJ2-1; 7 bases are a match to TRBD1. Germline V gene lookup returns CDR1 SEHNR and CDR2 FQNEAQ (reference sequence). The CDR3 sequence is 15 residues long. After removal of 5 bases from V and 2 bases from J, the junction contained 6 bases not matched to a gene. As DNA, the CDR3 is TGTGCCAGCAGCCTCATGACAGGGACCTACAATGAGCAGTTCTTC. Translation gives CASSLMTGTYNEQFF.

This chain links TRBV7-9 with TRBJ2-3, with D perhaps TRBD1 (5 bases). CDR3 length equals 16 residues. Trimming pared 5 bases from V and 3 bases from J, leaving 18 bases between. Germline V CDR1 and CDR2: SEHNR, FQNEAQ (reference sequence). This CDR3 reads CASSPGGRGWTDTQYF. The CDR3 DNA reads as TGTGCCAGCAGCCCCGGTGGTAGGGGCTGGACAGATACGCAGTATTTT.

In DNA, the CDR3 is TGTGCCAGCAGGCCCCTAGCGGGAGGGGGGAATGAGCAGTTCTTC. Translated, it gives CASRPLAGGGNEQFF. V is TRBV6-5 and J is TRBJ2-1, with 12 positions matching TRBD2. The length of the CDR3 is 15 residues. Germline CDR1 is MNHEY and CDR2 is SVGAGI. The J segment lost 7 bases and the V segment lost 6 bases, leaving 7 bases of the junction unmatched.

The V and J genes are TRBV5-4 and TRBJ2-5; 9 bases are shared with TRBD1. CDR1 and CDR2 (germline): SGHNT, YYREEE (reference sequence). The V segment lost 1 base and the J segment 5 bases; nucleotides outside the gene matches: 9. CDR3 length: 16 residues. The CDR3 DNA is TGTGCCAGCAGCTTGCTCGGACAGGGGATTGGGGAGACCCAGTACTTC. It yields the protein CASSLLGQGIGETQYF.

This clone occurred a few times. The chain employs TRBV5-4 and TRBJ1-1; perhaps TRBD1 as D (5 bases). Germline lookup yields CDR1 SGHNT and CDR2 YYREEE (reference sequence). CDR3 length equals 15 residues. V lost 0 bases and J 1 base, leaving 10 bases between the germline ends. CDR3 bases: TGTGCCAGCAGCTTGGCCGGGGGGGGGAACACTGAAGCTTTCTTT. Its translation: CASSLAGGGNTEAFF.